This TCR beta chain is drawn from a study of T-cell memory formation after mild COVID-19. One entry per CDR3 protein, called by TCRdb with MiXCR from the 5' RACE reads. Of roughly 620,000 distinct CDR3 sequences listed, roughly 18% are singletons. Trimming cost V 0 bases and J 0 bases, with 7 bases left between them. CDR1 and CDR2 from the germline V gene are SGDLS and YYNGEE. CDR3 length: 15 residues. The sample was PBMCs or a T cell subset sorted from them (not recorded which). The V call is TRBV9, the J call TRBJ1-3; D may be TRBD1 (6 bases). This clonotype was obtained from an adult woman who had mild COVID-19 (a few samples of this study predate the infection). Cell type and time point are not known. The CDR3 DNA follows: TGTGCCAGCAGCGTAGGACAGGACTCTGGAAACACCATATATTTT. Residues: CASSVGQDSGNTIYF. Full variable domain (rest looked up from reference TRBV9 and TRBJ1-3): DSGVTQTPKHLITATGQRVTLRCSPRSGDLSVYWYQQSLDQGLQFLIQYYNGEERAKGNILERFSAQQFPDLHSELNLSSLELGDSALYFCASSVGQDSGNTIYFGEGSWLTVV.